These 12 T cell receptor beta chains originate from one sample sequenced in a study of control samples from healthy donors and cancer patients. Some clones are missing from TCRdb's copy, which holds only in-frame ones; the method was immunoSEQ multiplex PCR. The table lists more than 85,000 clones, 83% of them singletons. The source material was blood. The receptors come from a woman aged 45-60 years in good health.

The chain's CDR3 is CASSLLQVNTEAFF. CDR3 in DNA: TGTGCCAGCAGCCTCTTACAGGTGAACACTGAAGCTTTCTTT. The V and J genes are TRBV5-5 and TRBJ1-1, with D possibly matching TRBD1 (5 bases). The CDR3 consists of 14 residues. V gave up 4 bases and J gave up 0 bases, with 10 bases separating them. CDR1 and CDR2 (germline): SGHKS, YYEKEE (reference sequence).

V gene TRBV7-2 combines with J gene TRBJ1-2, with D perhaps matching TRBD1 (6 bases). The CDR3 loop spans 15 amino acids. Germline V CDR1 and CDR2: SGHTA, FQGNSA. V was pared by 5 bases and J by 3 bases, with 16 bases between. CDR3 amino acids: CASSGGRGIDYGYTF. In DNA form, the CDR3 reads TGTGCCAGCAGCGGGGGCAGAGGGATTGACTATGGCTACACCTTC.

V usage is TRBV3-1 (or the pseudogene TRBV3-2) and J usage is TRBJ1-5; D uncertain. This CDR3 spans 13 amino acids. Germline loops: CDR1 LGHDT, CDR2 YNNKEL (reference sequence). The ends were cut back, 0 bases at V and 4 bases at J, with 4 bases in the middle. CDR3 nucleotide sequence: TGTGCCAGCAGCCAAGATTGGAATCAGCCCCAGCATTTT. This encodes CASSQDWNQPQHF.

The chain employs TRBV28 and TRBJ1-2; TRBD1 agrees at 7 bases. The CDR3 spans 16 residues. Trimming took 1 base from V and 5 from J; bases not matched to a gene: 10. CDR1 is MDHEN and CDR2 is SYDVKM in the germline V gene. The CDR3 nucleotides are TGTGCCAGCAGTTTATTGTGGCAGGGGGAAGGGTATGGCTACACCTTC. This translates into CASSLLWQGEGYGYTF.

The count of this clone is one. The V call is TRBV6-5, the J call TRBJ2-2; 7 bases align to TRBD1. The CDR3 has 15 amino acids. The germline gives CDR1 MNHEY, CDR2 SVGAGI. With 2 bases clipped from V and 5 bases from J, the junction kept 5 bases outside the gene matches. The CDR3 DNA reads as TGTGCCAGCAGTTACCAGACAGGGCGAACCGGGGAGCTGTTTTTT. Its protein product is CASSYQTGRTGELFF.

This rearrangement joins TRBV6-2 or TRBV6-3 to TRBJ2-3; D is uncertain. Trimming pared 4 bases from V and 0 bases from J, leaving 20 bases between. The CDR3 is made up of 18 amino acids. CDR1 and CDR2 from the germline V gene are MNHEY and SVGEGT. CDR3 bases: TGTGCCAGCAGTTTGGGGTATACCCCCCCCAGAAGCACAGATACGCAGTATTTT. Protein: CASSLGYTPPRSTDTQYF.

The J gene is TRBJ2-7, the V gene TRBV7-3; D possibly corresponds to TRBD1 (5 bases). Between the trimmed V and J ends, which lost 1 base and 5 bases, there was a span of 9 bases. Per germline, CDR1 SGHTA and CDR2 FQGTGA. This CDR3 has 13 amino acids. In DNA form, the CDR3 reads TGTGCCAGCAGCTTAAGTTGGGGCGACGAGCAGTACTTC. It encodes CASSLSWGDEQYF.

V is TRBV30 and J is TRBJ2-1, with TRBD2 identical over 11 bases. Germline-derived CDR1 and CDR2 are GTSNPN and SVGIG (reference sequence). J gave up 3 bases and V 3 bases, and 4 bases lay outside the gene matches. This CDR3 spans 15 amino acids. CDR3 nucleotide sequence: TGTGCCTGGAGGAGACTAGCGGGACTCTACAATGAGCAGTTCTTC. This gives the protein CAWRRLAGLYNEQFF.

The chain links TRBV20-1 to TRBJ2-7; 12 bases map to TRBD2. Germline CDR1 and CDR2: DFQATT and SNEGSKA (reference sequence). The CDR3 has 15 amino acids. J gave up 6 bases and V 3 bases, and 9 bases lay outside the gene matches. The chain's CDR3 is CSASSRTSGTLEQYF. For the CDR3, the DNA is TGCAGTGCTAGTTCACGGACTAGCGGGACGCTCGAGCAGTACTTC.

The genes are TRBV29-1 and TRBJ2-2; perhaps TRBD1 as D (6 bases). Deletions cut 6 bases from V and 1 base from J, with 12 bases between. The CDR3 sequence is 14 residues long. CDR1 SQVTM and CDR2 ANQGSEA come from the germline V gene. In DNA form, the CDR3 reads TGCAGCGTAGCTCAGGGGAGGAACACCGGGGAGCTGTTTTTT. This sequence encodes CSVAQGRNTGELFF.

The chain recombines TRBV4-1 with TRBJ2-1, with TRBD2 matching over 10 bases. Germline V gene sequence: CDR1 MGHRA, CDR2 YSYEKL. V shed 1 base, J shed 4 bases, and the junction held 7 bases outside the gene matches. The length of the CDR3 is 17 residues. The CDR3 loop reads CASSQGLLAGIYNEQFF. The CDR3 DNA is TGCGCCAGCAGCCAAGGACTACTAGCGGGGATTTACAATGAGCAGTTCTTC.

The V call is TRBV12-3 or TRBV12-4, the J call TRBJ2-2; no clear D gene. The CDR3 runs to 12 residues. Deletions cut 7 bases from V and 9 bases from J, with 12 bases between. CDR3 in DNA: TGTGCCAGCACCATAGCAATCCGGGAGCTGTTTTTT. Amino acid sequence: CASTIAIRELFF.